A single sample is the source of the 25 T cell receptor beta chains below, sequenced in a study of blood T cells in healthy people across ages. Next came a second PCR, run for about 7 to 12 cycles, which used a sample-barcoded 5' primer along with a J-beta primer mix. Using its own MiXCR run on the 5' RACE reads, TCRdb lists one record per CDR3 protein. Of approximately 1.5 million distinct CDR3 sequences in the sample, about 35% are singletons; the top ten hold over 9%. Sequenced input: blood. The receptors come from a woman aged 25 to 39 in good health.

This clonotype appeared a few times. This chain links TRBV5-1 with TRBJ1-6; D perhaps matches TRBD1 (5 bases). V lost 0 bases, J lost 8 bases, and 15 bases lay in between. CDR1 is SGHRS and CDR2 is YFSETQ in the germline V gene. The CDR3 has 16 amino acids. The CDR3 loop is CASSLDRPRGDSPLHF. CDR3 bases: TGCGCCAGCAGCTTGGACAGGCCTAGGGGTGATTCACCCCTCCACTTT.

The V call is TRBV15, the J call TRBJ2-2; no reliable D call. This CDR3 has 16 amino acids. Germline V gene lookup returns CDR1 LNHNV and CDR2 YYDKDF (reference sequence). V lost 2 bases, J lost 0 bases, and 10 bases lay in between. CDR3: CATSRLQTPNTGELFF. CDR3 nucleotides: TGTGCCACCAGCAGACTACAGACACCGAACACCGGGGAGCTGTTTTTT.

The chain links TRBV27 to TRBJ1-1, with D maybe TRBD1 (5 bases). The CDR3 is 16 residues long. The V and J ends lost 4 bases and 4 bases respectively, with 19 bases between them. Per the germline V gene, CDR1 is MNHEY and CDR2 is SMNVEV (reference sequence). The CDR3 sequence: CASSSTSLGETTEAFF. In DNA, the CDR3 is TGTGCCAGCAGTTCGACTAGCTTAGGGGAGACCACTGAAGCTTTCTTT.

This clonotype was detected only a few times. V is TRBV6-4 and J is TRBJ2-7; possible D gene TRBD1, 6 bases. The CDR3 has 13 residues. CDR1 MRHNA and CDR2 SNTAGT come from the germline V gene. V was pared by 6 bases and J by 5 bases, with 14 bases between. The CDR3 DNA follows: TGTGCCAGCAGAGCGGACAGAAGCCACGAGCAGTACTTC. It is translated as CASRADRSHEQYF.

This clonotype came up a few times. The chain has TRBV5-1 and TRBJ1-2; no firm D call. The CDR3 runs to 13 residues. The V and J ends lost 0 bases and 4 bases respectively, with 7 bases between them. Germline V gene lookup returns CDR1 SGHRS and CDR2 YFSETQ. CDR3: CASSLAPGYGYTF. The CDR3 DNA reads TGCGCCAGCAGCTTGGCCCCGGGCTATGGCTACACCTTC.

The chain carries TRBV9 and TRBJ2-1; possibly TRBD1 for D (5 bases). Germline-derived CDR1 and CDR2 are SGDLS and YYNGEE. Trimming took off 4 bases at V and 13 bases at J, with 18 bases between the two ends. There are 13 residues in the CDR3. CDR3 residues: CASSPKTAHSQFF. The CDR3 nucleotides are TGTGCCAGCAGCCCGAAGACAGCCCATTCCCAGTTCTTC.

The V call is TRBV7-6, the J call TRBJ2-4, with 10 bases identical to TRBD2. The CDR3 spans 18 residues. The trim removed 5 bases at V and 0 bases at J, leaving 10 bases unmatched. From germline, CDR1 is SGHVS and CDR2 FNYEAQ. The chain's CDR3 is CASSLTLAGDLAKNIQYF. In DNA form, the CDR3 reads TGTGCCAGCAGCCTAACCCTAGCGGGAGATTTAGCCAAAAACATTCAGTACTTC.

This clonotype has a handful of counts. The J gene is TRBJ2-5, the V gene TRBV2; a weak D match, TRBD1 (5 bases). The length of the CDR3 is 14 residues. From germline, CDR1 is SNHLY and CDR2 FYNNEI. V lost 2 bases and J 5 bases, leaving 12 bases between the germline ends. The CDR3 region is CASSERGAGETQYF. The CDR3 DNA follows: TGTGCCAGCAGTGAAAGGGGCGCCGGGGAGACCCAGTACTTC.

CDR3 bases: TGCAGTGCCGTGGAAGTAGCGGGATTGCCAGATACGCAGTATTTT. Amino acids: CSAVEVAGLPDTQYF. The chain joins TRBV20-1 to TRBJ2-3, with 8 bases lining up with TRBD2. CDR1 is DFQATT and CDR2 is SNEGSKA in the germline V gene (reference sequence). The trim removed 6 bases at V and 4 bases at J, leaving 12 bases unmatched. The length of the CDR3 is 15 residues.

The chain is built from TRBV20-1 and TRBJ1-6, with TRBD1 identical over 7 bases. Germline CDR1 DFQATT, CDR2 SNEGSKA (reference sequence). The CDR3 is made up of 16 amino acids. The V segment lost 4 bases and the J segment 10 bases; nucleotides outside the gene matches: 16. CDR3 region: CSATAFRQGNYSPLHF. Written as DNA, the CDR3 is TGCAGTGCTACCGCCTTTCGACAGGGAAATTACTCACCCCTCCACTTT.

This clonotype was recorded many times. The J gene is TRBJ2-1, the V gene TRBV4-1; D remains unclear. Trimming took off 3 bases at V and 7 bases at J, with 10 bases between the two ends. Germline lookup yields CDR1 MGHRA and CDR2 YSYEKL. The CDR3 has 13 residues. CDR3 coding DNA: TGCGCCAGCAGCCAGGACCACGGGAATGAGCAGTTCTTC. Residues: CASSQDHGNEQFF.

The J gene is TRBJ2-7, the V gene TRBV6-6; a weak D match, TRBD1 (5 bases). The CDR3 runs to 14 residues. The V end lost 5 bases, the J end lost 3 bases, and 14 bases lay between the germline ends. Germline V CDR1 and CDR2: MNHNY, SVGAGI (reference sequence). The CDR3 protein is CASSDRQRIYEQYF. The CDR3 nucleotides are TGTGCCAGCAGTGACCGACAGAGGATCTACGAGCAGTACTTC.

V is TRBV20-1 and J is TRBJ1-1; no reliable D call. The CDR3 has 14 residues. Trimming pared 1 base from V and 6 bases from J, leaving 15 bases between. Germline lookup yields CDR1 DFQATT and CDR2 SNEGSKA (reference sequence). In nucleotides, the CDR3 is TGCAGTGCTAGAGGGGTCTTTCGGGTGGCTGAAGCTTTCTTT. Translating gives CSARGVFRVAEAFF.

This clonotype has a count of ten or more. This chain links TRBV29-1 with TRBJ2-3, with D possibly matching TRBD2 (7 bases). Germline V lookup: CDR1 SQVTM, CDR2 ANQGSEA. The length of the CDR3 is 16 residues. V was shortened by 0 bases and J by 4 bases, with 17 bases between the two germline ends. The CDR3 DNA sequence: TGCAGCGTTGAAGATTGGGGGGCGGGGGCCTCAGATACGCAGTATTTT. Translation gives CSVEDWGAGASDTQYF.

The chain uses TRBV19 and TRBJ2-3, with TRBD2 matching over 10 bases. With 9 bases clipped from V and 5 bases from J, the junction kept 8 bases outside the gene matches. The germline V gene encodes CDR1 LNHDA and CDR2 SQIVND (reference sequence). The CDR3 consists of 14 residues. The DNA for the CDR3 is TGTGCCAGCAGGCCTAGCGGGGGACAAGATACGCAGTATTTT. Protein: CASRPSGGQDTQYF.

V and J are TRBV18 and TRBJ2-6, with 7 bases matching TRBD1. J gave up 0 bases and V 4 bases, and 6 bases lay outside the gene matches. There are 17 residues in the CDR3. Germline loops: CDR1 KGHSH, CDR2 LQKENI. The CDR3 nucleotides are TGTGCCAGCTCACGACGACAGGGAGACTCTGGGGCCAACGTCCTGACTTTC. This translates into CASSRRQGDSGANVLTF.

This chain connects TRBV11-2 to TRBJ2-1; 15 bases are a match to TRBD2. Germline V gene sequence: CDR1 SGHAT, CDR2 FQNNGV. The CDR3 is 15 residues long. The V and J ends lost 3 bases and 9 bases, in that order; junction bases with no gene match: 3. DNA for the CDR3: TGTGCCAGCAGCTTTTGGACTAGCGGGGGGGGTGAGCAGTTCTTC. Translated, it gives CASSFWTSGGGEQFF.

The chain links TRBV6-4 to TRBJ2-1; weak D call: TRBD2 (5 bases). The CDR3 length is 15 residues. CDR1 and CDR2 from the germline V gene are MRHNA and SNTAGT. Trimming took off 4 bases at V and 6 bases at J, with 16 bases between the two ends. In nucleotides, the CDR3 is TGTGCCAGCAGTGCGAGGGATTCAGCCGCCAATGAGCAGTTCTTC. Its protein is CASSARDSAANEQFF.

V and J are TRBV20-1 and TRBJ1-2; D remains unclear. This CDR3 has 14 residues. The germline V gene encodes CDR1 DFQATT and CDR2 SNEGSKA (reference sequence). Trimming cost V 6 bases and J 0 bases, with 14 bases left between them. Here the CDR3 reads CSALQWEPNYGYTF. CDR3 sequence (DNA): TGCAGTGCGTTGCAGTGGGAGCCTAACTATGGCTACACCTTC.

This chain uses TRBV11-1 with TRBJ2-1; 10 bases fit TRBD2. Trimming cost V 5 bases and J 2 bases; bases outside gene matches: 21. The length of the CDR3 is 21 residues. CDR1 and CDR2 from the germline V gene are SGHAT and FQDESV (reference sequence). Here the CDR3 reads CASSPNLGLAGVRETYNEQFF. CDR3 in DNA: TGTGCCAGCAGCCCCAATTTGGGGCTAGCGGGAGTTAGGGAGACCTACAATGAGCAGTTCTTC.

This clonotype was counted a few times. The CDR3 nucleotides are TGCAGTGCGCTACTTTTGGCCGGGACAGATACGCAGTATTTT. It encodes CSALLLAGTDTQYF. This chain uses TRBV20-1 with TRBJ2-3; D not certain. CDR3 length equals 14 residues. From germline, CDR1 is DFQATT and CDR2 SNEGSKA (reference sequence). Trimming shortened V by 6 bases and J by 3 bases, and 16 bases separated the two germline ends.

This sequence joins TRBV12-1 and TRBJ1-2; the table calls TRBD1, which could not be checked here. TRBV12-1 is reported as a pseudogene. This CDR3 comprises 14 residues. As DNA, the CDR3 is TGTGCCAGCAGCTTCGGGGACAGGAGGAGAAGGTACACCTTC. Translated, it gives CASSFGDRRRRYTF.

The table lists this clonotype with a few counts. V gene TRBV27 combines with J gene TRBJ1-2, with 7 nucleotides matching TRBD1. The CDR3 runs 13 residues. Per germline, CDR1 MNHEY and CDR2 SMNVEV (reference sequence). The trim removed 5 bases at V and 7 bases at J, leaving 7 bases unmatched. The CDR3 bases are TGTGCCAGCAGTACAGGGGTTTTAAGTGGCTACACCTTC. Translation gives CASSTGVLSGYTF.

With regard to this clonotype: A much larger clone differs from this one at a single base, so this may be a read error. CDR3 sequence (DNA): TGTGCCAGCAGCCACGACCGCCAAGAAATCTACGAGCAGTACTTC. It encodes CASSHDRQEIYEQYF. This chain connects TRBV3-1 to TRBJ2-7; D remains unclear. The CDR3 covers 15 residues. Trimming stripped 3 bases from V and 3 bases from J, with 15 bases between. Germline values: CDR1 LGHDT, CDR2 YNNKEL (reference sequence).

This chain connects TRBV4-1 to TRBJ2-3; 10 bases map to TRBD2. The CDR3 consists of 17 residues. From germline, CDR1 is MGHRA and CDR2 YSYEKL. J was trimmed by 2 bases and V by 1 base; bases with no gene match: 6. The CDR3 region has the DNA TGCGCCAGCAGCCAAGGCAGACTAGCGGGCCCCACAGATACGCAGTATTTT. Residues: CASSQGRLAGPTDTQYF.